These 5 T cell receptor beta chains originate from one sample sequenced in a study of T cell responses to AZD1222 COVID-19 vaccine. The data were produced by immunoSEQ multiplex PCR, yet TCRdb's version contains in-frame clones alone and is incomplete. The profile covers more than 95,000 clones, with approximately 90% appearing a single time and 15% to 20% taken by the ten largest. The sequencing used peripheral blood, collected on day 0 of AZD1222 vaccination. Every receptor here comes from an adult in good health.

V usage is TRBV10-2 and J usage is TRBJ2-3, with D uncertain. Germline V lookup: CDR1 WSHSY, CDR2 SAAADI. Trimming cost V 2 bases and J 4 bases, with 16 bases left between them. There are 16 residues in the CDR3. The CDR3 spells CASSETHYGLPDTQYF. CDR3 in DNA: TGCGCCAGCAGTGAGACGCACTACGGGTTGCCAGATACGCAGTATTTT.

The chain carries TRBV6-5 and TRBJ1-2; TRBD1 agrees at 7 bases. Trimming cost V 2 bases and J 3 bases; bases outside gene matches: 6. This CDR3 region has 15 residues. Per the germline V gene, CDR1 is MNHEY and CDR2 is SVGAGI. The chain's CDR3 is CASSYRTGRDYGYTF. In DNA form, the CDR3 reads TGTGCCAGCAGTTACCGGACAGGACGAGACTATGGCTACACCTTC.

J is TRBJ1-6 and V is TRBV9; D not resolved. Germline values: CDR1 SGDLS, CDR2 YYNGEE. V was shortened by 0 bases and J by 6 bases, with 7 bases between the two germline ends. There are 14 residues in the CDR3. CDR3 sequence reads: CASSVGYSNSPLHF. Here the CDR3 DNA reads TGTGCCAGCAGCGTAGGATACTCTAATTCACCCCTCCACTTT.

The J gene is TRBJ1-2, the V gene TRBV2; D call uncertain. The germline V and J ends were trimmed by 1 base and 2 bases, with 8 bases remaining between them. This CDR3 comprises 14 residues. Germline CDR1 and CDR2: SNHLY and FYNNEI. CDR3 DNA sequence: TGTGCCAGCAGTGAAGGCGGAGAAAACTATGGCTACACCTTC. It translates to CASSEGGENYGYTF.

This clone was seen a handful of times. V and J are TRBV12-3 or TRBV12-4 and TRBJ2-7, with D uncertain. Trimming took 5 bases from V and 3 from J, leaving 8 bases between them. This CDR3 region has 12 residues. The CDR3 spells CASSPSRYEQYF. The CDR3 nucleotides read TGTGCCAGCAGTCCCTCACGCTACGAGCAGTACTTC.